This TCR beta chain came from a study of ipilimumab plus nivolumab after autologous stem cell transplantation. Study as a whole: Myeloma cases were transplant-naive high-risk or relapsed within 3 years post first autologous transplant.

The method was immunoSEQ multiplex PCR; TCRdb's version includes in-frame clones alone and lacks a portion of them. The sample holds over 8,000 clones, around two thirds seen once. The CDR3 has 16 amino acids. Looked up from germline, CDR1 is SGHTA and CDR2 is FQGNSA. V trimming: 5 bases; J trimming: 0 bases; junction bases outside the gene matches: 7. This rearrangement joins TRBV7-2 to TRBJ2-3; 8 bases map to TRBD2. This TCR was recovered from a female donor with multiple myeloma. Sequencing was performed on PBMCs, taken in a trial of ipilimumab plus nivolumab as post-transplant consolidation. CDR3: CASSQSLAGSTDTQYF. DNA of the CDR3: TGTGCCAGCAGCCAAAGCCTAGCGGGCAGCACAGATACGCAGTATTTT. Full variable domain (rest looked up from reference TRBV7-2 and TRBJ2-3): GAGVSQSPSNKVTEKGKDVELRCDPISGHTALYWYRQSLGQGLEFLIYFQGNSAPDKSGLPSDRFSAERTGGSVSTLTIQRTQQEDSAVYLCASSQSLAGSTDTQYFGPGTRLTVL.